This T cell receptor beta chain was captured by sequencing in a study of cytomegalovirus exposure and HLA in healthy donors. Study outcomes and limitations: Specificity of three CMV-associated chains for CMV antigens was verified in vitro. Whilst most TCR sequences proved rare, a subset of public TCRs occurred across many donors.

J lost 2 bases, V lost 6 bases, and 16 bases had no gene match. There are 17 residues in the CDR3. Germline values: CDR1 ENHRY, CDR2 SYGVKD. A remark on this clone: Antigen: not known.

With 60 Vbeta and 13 Jbeta primers, the PCR was carried out. Generated by immunoSEQ multiplex PCR, the TCRdb table keeps only in-frame clones and is missing some. Found here are just under 250,000 clones, 82% of them singletons; the top ten hold around 5.4%. The chain couples TRBV10-3 to TRBJ2-7; 7 bases agree with TRBD2. This receptor was taken from a middle-aged woman in good health and CMV-seropositive. Input material: PBMCs. CDR3 DNA sequence: TGTGCCATCAGGGGGAGGCGGGGGACGGCCGAAACCTACGAGCAGTACTTC. This codes for CAIRGRRGTAETYEQYF.